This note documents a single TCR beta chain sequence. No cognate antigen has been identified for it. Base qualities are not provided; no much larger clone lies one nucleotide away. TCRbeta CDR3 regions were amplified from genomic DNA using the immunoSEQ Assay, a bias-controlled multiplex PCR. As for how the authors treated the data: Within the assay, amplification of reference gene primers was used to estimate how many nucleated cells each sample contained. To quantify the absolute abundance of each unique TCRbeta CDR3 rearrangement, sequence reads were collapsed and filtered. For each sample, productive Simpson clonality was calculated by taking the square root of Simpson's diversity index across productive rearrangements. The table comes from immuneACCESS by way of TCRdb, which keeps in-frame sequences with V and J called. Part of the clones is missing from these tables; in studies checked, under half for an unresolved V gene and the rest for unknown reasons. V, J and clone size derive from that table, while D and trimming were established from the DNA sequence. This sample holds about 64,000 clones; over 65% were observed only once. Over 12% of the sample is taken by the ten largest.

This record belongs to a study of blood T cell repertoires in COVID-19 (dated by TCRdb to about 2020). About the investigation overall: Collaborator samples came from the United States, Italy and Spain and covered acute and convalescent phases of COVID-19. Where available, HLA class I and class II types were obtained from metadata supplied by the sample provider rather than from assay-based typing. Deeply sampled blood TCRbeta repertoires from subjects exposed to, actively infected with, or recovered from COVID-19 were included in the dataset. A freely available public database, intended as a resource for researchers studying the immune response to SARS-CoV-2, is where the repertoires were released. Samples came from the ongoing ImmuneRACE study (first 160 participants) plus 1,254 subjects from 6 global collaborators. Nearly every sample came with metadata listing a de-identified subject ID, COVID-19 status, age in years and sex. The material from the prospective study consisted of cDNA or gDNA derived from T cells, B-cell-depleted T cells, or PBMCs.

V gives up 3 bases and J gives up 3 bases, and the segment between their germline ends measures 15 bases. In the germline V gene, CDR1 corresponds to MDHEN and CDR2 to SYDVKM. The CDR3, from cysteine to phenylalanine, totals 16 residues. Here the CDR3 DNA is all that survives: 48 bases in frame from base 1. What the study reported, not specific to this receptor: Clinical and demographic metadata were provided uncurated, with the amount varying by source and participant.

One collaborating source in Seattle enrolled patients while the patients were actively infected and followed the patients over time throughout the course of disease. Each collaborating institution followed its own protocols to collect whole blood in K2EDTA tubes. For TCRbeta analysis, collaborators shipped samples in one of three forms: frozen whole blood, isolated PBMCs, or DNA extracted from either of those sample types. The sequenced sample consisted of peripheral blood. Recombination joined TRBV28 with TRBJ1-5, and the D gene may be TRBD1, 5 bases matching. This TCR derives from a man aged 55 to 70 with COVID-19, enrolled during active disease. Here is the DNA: TGTGCCAGCAGTTTTAGGTCAGGGTGGGACAATCAGCCCCAGCATTTT. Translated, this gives CASSFRSGWDNQPQHF.